One sample yielded the 7 T cell receptor beta chains listed below, sequenced in a study of preoperative IRX-2 immunotherapy in early breast cancer. Profiled with immunoSEQ multiplex PCR; TCRdb holds only in-frame clones, not every one. The sample has approximately 38,000 clones, roughly four fifths seen once. Indicated treatment: preoperative locoregional IRX-2 cytokine immunotherapy. The sample consisted of lymph node tissue, taken after IRX-2 immunotherapy. The receptor set was obtained from a human donor with breast cancer.

Here the CDR3 DNA reads TGCGCCAGCAGCCCCGCCGGGACAGTTTTGGGCTACGAGCAGTACTTC. As protein: CASSPAGTVLGYEQYF. The V call is TRBV1, the J call TRBJ2-7; TRBD1, as called in the table, went unchecked against the DNA. TRBV1 is flagged as a pseudogene. The length of the CDR3 is 16 residues.

The CDR3 region is CSAWVPRDVMGYTF. CDR3 DNA sequence: TGCAGCGCCTGGGTCCCCCGGGACGTAATGGGCTACACCTTC. The rearrangement uses TRBV29-1 and TRBJ1-2, with D perhaps TRBD1 (5 bases). Germline V CDR1 and CDR2: SQVTM, ANQGSEA. The CDR3 consists of 14 residues. The germline V and J ends were trimmed by 7 bases and 8 bases, with 23 bases remaining between them.

In DNA form, the CDR3 reads TGTGCCAGCGGAGGGGGGGATTTAATGAACACTGAAGCTTTCTTT. Translated, it gives CASGGGDLMNTEAFF. The chain recombines TRBV19 with TRBJ1-1; D is possibly TRBD1 (6 bases). Trimming shortened V by 9 bases and J by 0 bases, and 17 bases separated the two germline ends. Germline values: CDR1 LNHDA, CDR2 SQIVND (reference sequence). There are 15 residues in the CDR3.

The rearrangement links TRBV28 to TRBJ2-1, with 11 bases lining up with TRBD1. After removal of 7 bases from V and 7 bases from J, the junction contained 9 bases not matched to a gene. CDR1 and CDR2 (germline): MDHEN, SYDVKM. CDR3 length: 15 residues. The CDR3 nucleotides are TGTGCCAGCATGGCTGGGACAGGGGGATTGAATGAGCAGTTCTTC. It translates to CASMAGTGGLNEQFF.

The chain links TRBV9 to TRBJ1-4; no definite D call. V lost 5 bases to trimming and J lost 6 bases, with 14 bases between them. The germline V gene encodes CDR1 SGDLS and CDR2 YYNGEE. This CDR3 is 14 amino acids long. CDR3 region: CASREDLGYEKLFF. For the CDR3, the DNA is TGTGCCAGCAGAGAGGACTTGGGATATGAAAAACTGTTTTTT.

The V call is TRBV11-3, the J call TRBJ2-7; the D gene is possibly TRBD1 (5 bases). CDR3 length equals 14 residues. The V end lost 3 bases, the J end lost 2 bases, and 11 bases lay between the germline ends. Germline loops: CDR1 SGHNT, CDR2 YENEEA. The CDR3 reads CASSFGQGPYEQYF. CDR3 in DNA: TGTGCCAGCAGCTTCGGTCAGGGCCCCTACGAGCAGTACTTC.

The chain uses TRBV6-8 and TRBJ2-3; maybe TRBD2 (6 bases). Germline loops: CDR1 MNHGY, CDR2 SAAAGT. The CDR3 contains 12 residues. V lost 6 bases to trimming and J lost 6 bases, with 10 bases between them. CDR3 sequence: CASSRGKDTQYF. CDR3 DNA sequence: TGTGCCAGCAGCCGGGGGAAGGATACGCAGTATTTT.